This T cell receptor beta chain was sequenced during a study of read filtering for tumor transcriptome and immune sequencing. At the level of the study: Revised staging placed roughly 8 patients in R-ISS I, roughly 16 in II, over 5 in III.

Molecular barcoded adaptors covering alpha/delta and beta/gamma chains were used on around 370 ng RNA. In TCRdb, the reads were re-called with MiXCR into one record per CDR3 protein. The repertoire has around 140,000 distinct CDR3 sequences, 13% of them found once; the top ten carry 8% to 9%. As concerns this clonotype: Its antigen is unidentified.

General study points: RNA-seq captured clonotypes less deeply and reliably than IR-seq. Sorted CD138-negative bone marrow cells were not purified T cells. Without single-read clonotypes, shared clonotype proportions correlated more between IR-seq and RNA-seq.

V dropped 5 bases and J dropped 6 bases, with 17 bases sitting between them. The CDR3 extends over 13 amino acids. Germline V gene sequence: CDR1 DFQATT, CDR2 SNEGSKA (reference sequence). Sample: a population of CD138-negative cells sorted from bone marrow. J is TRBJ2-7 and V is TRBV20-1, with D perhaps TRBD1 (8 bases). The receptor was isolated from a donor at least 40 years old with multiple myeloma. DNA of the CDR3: TGCAGTGCTTTCAAGACAGGGGAGGGCGAGCAGTACTTC. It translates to CSAFKTGEGEQYF.